What follows are 29 T cell receptor beta chains derived from one specimen sequenced in a study of T-cell reconstitution after alpha-beta-depleted transplantation in children. TCRbeta library preparation incorporated unique molecular identifiers. TCRdb fed the PCR reads into MiXCR, producing one record per CDR3 protein. The repertoire includes approximately 640,000 distinct CDR3 sequences, approximately 17% of them detected once, and approximately 1% sits in the top ten. The sample was PBMCs from the stem cell graft donor, taken from the stem cell graft. The receptors stem from a human donor who donated a stem cell graft to a child with acute myeloid leukemia.

This clonotype showed up just a few times. CDR3 in DNA: TGTGCCAGCAGTTCCCTGGCGGGGGGAGACAATGAGCAGTTCTTC. Translation: CASSSLAGGDNEQFF. The chain links TRBV12-3 or TRBV12-4 to TRBJ2-1, with 8 positions matching TRBD2. There are 15 residues in the CDR3. V lost 4 bases and J lost 5; bases outside the gene matches: 7.

The chain employs TRBV15 and TRBJ1-2; TRBD1 might be the D (5 bases). V shed 4 bases and J shed 5 bases, with 23 bases lying between them. Germline V CDR1 and CDR2: LNHNV, YYDKDF (reference sequence). The CDR3 is 17 residues long. The CDR3, as DNA: TGTGCCACCAGCATAGATAACCGCCAAGACAGATATTATGGCTACACCTTC. Amino acid sequence: CATSIDNRQDRYYGYTF.

Only a few counts were recorded for this clonotype. The V gene is TRBV29-1, the J gene TRBJ1-2; a possible D gene is TRBD1 (5 bases). The V and J ends lost 3 bases and 5 bases respectively, with 16 bases between them. Germline assignment: CDR1 SQVTM and CDR2 ANQGSEA. This CDR3 is 14 amino acids long. The CDR3 DNA is TGCAGCGTTGAGGTTTTAGGGGCGTGGTATGGCTACACCTTC. Protein sequence: CSVEVLGAWYGYTF.

This clonotype occurred a few times. The chain combines TRBV12-3 or TRBV12-4 with TRBJ2-4; TRBD1 might be the D (6 bases). V lost 4 bases and J lost 3, with 7 bases in between. The CDR3 extends over 13 amino acids. The CDR3 nucleotides are TGTGCCAGCAGTTGGACAGACAAAAACATTCAGTACTTC. Its translation is CASSWTDKNIQYF.

There are many counts of this clonotype. The chain links TRBV15 to TRBJ2-3; no reliable D call. Germline V gives CDR1 LNHNV, CDR2 YYDKDF (reference sequence). V was shortened by 8 bases and J by 0 bases, with 15 bases between the two germline ends. CDR3 length equals 15 residues. The CDR3 protein is CATSAGRHSTDTQYF. In DNA form, the CDR3 reads TGTGCCACCTCAGCCGGTCGTCATAGCACAGATACGCAGTATTTT.

This clonotype was counted a few times. V and J are TRBV12-3 or TRBV12-4 and TRBJ1-1, with D possibly TRBD1 on 6 matching bases. This CDR3 contains 14 residues. Trimming left V 6 bases short and J 7 bases short, with 18 bases between. CDR3 loop: CASRITGREGEAFF. In DNA, the CDR3 is TGTGCCAGCAGGATAACAGGGAGGGAGGGTGAAGCTTTCTTT.

This clonotype was picked up many times. The chain links TRBV20-1 to TRBJ1-2, with a weak D call TRBD1 (5 bases). The CDR3 contains 14 residues. CDR1 and CDR2 from the germline V gene are DFQATT and SNEGSKA (reference sequence). V was pared by 4 bases and J by 6 bases, with 18 bases between. The CDR3, as DNA: TGCAGTGCTAAACCCCGGGCAGGGTTCGATGGCTACACCTTC. Residues: CSAKPRAGFDGYTF.

The chain recombines TRBV11-2 with TRBJ1-5; D remains ambiguous. Germline V gene sequence: CDR1 SGHAT, CDR2 FQNNGV. The CDR3 covers 13 residues. Trimming shortened V by 5 bases and J by 6 bases, and 11 bases separated the two germline ends. The CDR3 sequence: CASSPDLSQPQHF. The DNA of the CDR3 is TGTGCCAGCAGCCCCGACCTTTCTCAGCCCCAGCATTTT. The full variable domain, with the rest looked up from reference TRBV11-2 and TRBJ1-5, is EAGVAQSPRYKIIEKRQSVAFWCNPISGHATLYWYQQILGQGPKLLIQFQNNGVVDDSQLPKDRFSAERLKGVDSTLKIQPAKLEDSAVYLCASSPDLSQPQHFGDGTRLSIL.

This clonotype was recorded many times. The gene calls are TRBV20-1 and TRBJ2-1, with D possibly being TRBD2 (6 bases). Germline V gene lookup returns CDR1 DFQATT and CDR2 SNEGSKA (reference sequence). The V and J ends lost 3 bases and 4 bases respectively, with 10 bases between them. This CDR3 is built from 13 residues. Here the CDR3 DNA reads TGCAGTGCTAGGGGACTCGAATACAATGAGCAGTTCTTC. It is translated as CSARGLEYNEQFF.

The DNA for the CDR3 is TGTGCCAGCAGTTACTCGATCGGACCGAACACTGAAGCTTTCTTT. This codes for CASSYSIGPNTEAFF. The genes are TRBV6-5 and TRBJ1-1, with unresolved D. The V end was cut by 0 bases, the J end by 1 base, with 9 bases between. The CDR3 is 15 amino acids. Germline lookup yields CDR1 MNHEY and CDR2 SVGAGI.

This clonotype showed up many times. The chain uses TRBV20-1 and TRBJ1-5; D not certain. Trimming cost V 1 base and J 6 bases, with 16 bases left between them. CDR1 DFQATT and CDR2 SNEGSKA come from the germline V gene (reference sequence). The CDR3 covers 15 residues. CDR3 in amino acids: CSARVSGPKGQPQHF. In nucleotides, the CDR3 is TGCAGTGCTAGAGTGTCGGGCCCCAAGGGTCAGCCCCAGCATTTT.

The table lists this clonotype with many counts. The rearrangement links TRBV29-1 to TRBJ2-2, with 10 positions matching TRBD1. The germline CDR1 and CDR2 sequences are SQVTM and ANQGSEA. The CDR3 is made up of 14 amino acids. Trimming took 7 bases from V and 6 from J; bases not matched to a gene: 8. The CDR3 DNA is TGCAGCGGAAGGCGGGACAGGGGCCCCGGGGAGCTGTTTTTT. Translated: CSGRRDRGPGELFF.

CDR3 residues: CASSPGTVQATDTQYF. In DNA, the CDR3 is TGTGCCAGCAGCCCGGGGACTGTCCAAGCTACAGATACGCAGTATTTT. V is TRBV5-5 and J is TRBJ2-3; possibly TRBD2 for D (6 bases). This CDR3 is built from 16 residues. V gave up 4 bases and J gave up 3 bases, with 18 bases separating them. The germline V gene encodes CDR1 SGHKS and CDR2 YYEKEE (reference sequence).

This clonotype was detected ten times or more. The chain combines TRBV20-1 with TRBJ1-1; D uncertain. The CDR3 contains 13 residues. CDR1 DFQATT and CDR2 SNEGSKA come from the germline V gene (reference sequence). V was shortened by 6 bases and J by 1 base, with 12 bases between the two germline ends. In DNA form, the CDR3 reads TGCAGTGCCCTGGGCGGAGAGAACACTGAAGCTTTCTTT. Protein: CSALGGENTEAFF.

This clonotype was recorded many times. The chain carries TRBV29-1 and TRBJ2-1; D ambiguous. This CDR3 spans 12 amino acids. CDR1 is SQVTM and CDR2 is ANQGSEA in the germline V gene. V was pared by 7 bases and J by 5 bases, with 12 bases between. The CDR3 DNA is TGCAGCGCATTTCTCCAGGACAATGAGCAGTTCTTC. Translation: CSAFLQDNEQFF.

The rearrangement joins TRBV5-6 to TRBJ2-1; a weak D match, TRBD1 (5 bases). Germline assignment: CDR1 SGHDT and CDR2 YYEEEE. This CDR3 is built from 13 residues. V was cut by 2 bases and J by 8 bases, with 11 bases left in between. CDR3 amino acids: CASSFRARDEQFF. As DNA, the CDR3 is TGTGCCAGCAGCTTCAGGGCCAGGGATGAGCAGTTCTTC. The complete variable domain, with remaining parts taken from reference TRBV5-6 and TRBJ2-1, reads DAGVTQSPTHLIKTRGQQVTLRCSPKSGHDTVSWYQQALGQGPQFIFQYYEEEERQRGNFPDRFSGHQFPNYSSELNVNALLLGDSALYLCASSFRARDEQFFGPGTRLTVL.

This clonotype was recorded a few times. The chain has TRBV20-1 and TRBJ2-5; 9 bases match TRBD1. The CDR3 runs to 15 residues. After removal of 5 bases from V and 0 bases from J, the junction contained 7 bases not matched to a gene. Germline assignment: CDR1 DFQATT and CDR2 SNEGSKA (reference sequence). The CDR3 nucleotides read TGCAGTGCTGAAAAGGACAGGGGTAACCAAGAGACCCAGTACTTC. It specifies CSAEKDRGNQETQYF.

The CDR3 DNA follows: TGCAGCGTCGTTACAGGGGACACTGAAGCTTTCTTT. Translated, it gives CSVVTGDTEAFF. The chain is built from TRBV29-1 and TRBJ1-1; 7 bases fit TRBD1. Germline values: CDR1 SQVTM, CDR2 ANQGSEA. The V segment lost 6 bases and the J segment 3 bases; nucleotides outside the gene matches: 4. The CDR3 loop spans 12 amino acids.

This clonotype was observed a handful of times. V gene TRBV12-1 combines with J gene TRBJ1-5. TRBV12-1 represents a pseudogene. The CDR3 has 11 amino acids. The CDR3 DNA reads TGTGCCAGCAGCTTGACTCAGCCCCAGCATTTT. Amino acids: CASSLTQPQHF.

This clonotype was recorded at least ten times. The rearrangement uses TRBV20-1 and TRBJ1-4; no firm D call. The germline V gene encodes CDR1 DFQATT and CDR2 SNEGSKA (reference sequence). CDR3 length: 15 residues. Trimming pared 1 base from V and 3 bases from J, leaving 12 bases between. Here the CDR3 reads CSARAWEGANEKLFF. CDR3 coding DNA: TGCAGTGCTAGAGCCTGGGAGGGAGCTAATGAAAAACTGTTTTTT.

In this sample, this clonotype turned up many times. The rearrangement joins TRBV28 to TRBJ2-1, with a weak D call TRBD1 (5 bases). Germline V gene lookup returns CDR1 MDHEN and CDR2 SYDVKM. Trimming removed 2 bases from V and 8 bases from J, with 7 bases in between. The CDR3 spans 12 residues. CDR3 residues: CASSLIGDEQFF. CDR3 bases: TGTGCCAGCAGTTTAATAGGGGATGAGCAGTTCTTC.

In its sample, this clonotype was seen a few times. The genes are TRBV5-1 and TRBJ2-2; TRBD1 aligns across 9 bases. The CDR3 consists of 18 residues. The J segment lost 6 bases and the V segment lost 1 base, leaving 13 bases of the junction unmatched. Germline V gene data show CDR1 as SGHRS and CDR2 as YFSETQ. In nucleotides, the CDR3 is TGCGCCAGCAGCTTGATCGGGCACCGGGACAGGGTCGCCGGGGAGCTGTTTTTT. Protein: CASSLIGHRDRVAGELFF.

This clonotype was recorded at least ten times. This sequence joins TRBV10-2 and TRBJ2-1; TRBD2 agrees at 8 bases. This CDR3 region has 13 residues. CDR1 is WSHSY, CDR2 SAAADI, per germline. With V trimmed by 7 bases and J by 7 bases, 6 bases remained unmatched. The DNA of the CDR3 is TGCGCCAGCATGGCGGGGGGCTGGAATGAGCAGTTCTTC. Protein: CASMAGGWNEQFF.

This clonotype was detected ten times or more. The genes are TRBV20-1 and TRBJ2-3; 10 nucleotides align to TRBD2. The junction had 8 bases not matched to a gene; V was cut back by 3 bases and J by 2 bases. CDR1 and CDR2 from the germline V gene are DFQATT and SNEGSKA (reference sequence). The CDR3 is 16 amino acids. As DNA, the CDR3 is TGCAGTGCTAGCAAAGCTACTAGCGGGGCCACAGATACGCAGTATTTT. The encoded protein is CSASKATSGATDTQYF.

There are many counts of this clonotype. CDR3 residues: CASSDGNQETQYF. The CDR3, as DNA: TGTGCCAGCAGTGACGGTAACCAAGAGACCCAGTACTTC. J is TRBJ2-5 and V is TRBV25-1, with no clear D. The CDR3 contains 13 residues. With 3 bases removed from V and 0 bases from J, the gap between germline ends came to 5 bases. Germline values: CDR1 MGHDK, CDR2 SYGVNS.

A few counts support this clonotype. The chain links TRBV12-3 or TRBV12-4 to TRBJ1-2; D is possibly TRBD1 (6 bases). With 8 bases removed from V and 7 bases from J, the gap between germline ends came to 11 bases. The CDR3 has 11 residues. CDR3 region: CASARGSGYTF. Written as DNA, the CDR3 is TGTGCCAGCGCCAGGGGTTCTGGCTACACCTTC.

This chain joins TRBV7-2 and TRBJ2-5; perhaps TRBD2 as D (6 bases). V lost 2 bases to trimming and J lost 4 bases, with 14 bases between them. From germline, CDR1 is SGHTA and CDR2 FQGNSA. The CDR3 runs 15 residues. CDR3 amino acids: CASSLQRRDGETQYF. The CDR3 bases are TGTGCCAGCAGCTTACAGCGGAGGGATGGAGAGACCCAGTACTTC.

This clonotype was counted between two and nine times. V gene TRBV29-1 combines with J gene TRBJ2-1, with D tentatively TRBD1 or TRBD2 (6 bases each). The CDR3 loop spans 12 amino acids. Trimming took off 8 bases at V and 8 bases at J, with 16 bases between the two ends. Germline V lookup: CDR1 SQVTM, CDR2 ANQGSEA. The CDR3 DNA follows: TGCAGCATTAACAGGGAGGAGGATGAGCAGTTCTTC. Translation: CSINREEDEQFF.

At least ten counts were recorded for this clonotype. This chain joins TRBV5-1 and TRBJ2-5; 7 positions agree with TRBD1. Per the germline V gene, CDR1 is SGHRS and CDR2 is YFSETQ. The V segment lost 5 bases and the J segment 2 bases; nucleotides outside the gene matches: 3. The CDR3 extends over 13 amino acids. CDR3 region: CASSTGEQETQYF. The CDR3 DNA follows: TGCGCCAGCAGTACAGGGGAGCAAGAGACCCAGTACTTC.